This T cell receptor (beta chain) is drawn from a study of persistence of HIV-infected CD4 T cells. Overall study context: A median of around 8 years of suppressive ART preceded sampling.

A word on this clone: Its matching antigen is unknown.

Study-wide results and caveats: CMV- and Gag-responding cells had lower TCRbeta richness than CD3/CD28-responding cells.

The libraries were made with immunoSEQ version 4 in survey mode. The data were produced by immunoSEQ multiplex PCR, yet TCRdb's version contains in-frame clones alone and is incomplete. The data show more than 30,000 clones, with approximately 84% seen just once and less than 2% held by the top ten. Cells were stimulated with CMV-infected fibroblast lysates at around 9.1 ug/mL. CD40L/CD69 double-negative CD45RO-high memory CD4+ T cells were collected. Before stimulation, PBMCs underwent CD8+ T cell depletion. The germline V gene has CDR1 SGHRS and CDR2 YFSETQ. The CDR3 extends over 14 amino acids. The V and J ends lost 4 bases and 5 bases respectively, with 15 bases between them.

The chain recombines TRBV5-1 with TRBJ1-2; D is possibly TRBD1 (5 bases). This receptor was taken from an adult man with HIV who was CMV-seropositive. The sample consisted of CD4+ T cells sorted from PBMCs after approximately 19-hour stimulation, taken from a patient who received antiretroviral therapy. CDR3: CASSPIRVEYGYTF. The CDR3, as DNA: TGCGCCAGCAGCCCCATCAGGGTTGAGTATGGCTACACCTTC.